The 17 T cell receptor beta chains below all came from one sample that was sequenced in a study of T cell responses to AZD1222 COVID-19 vaccine. The protocol was immunoSEQ multiplex PCR, while the TCRdb copy is restricted to in-frame clones and leaves out a portion. The sample includes 140,000 to 150,000 clones, roughly 92% of them seen just once. The sample here was peripheral blood, taken on day 0 of AZD1222 vaccination. The receptors come from an adult in good health.

V and J are TRBV18 and TRBJ1-1; 7 nucleotides agree with TRBD1. CDR1 and CDR2 from the germline V gene are KGHSH and LQKENI. The CDR3 length is 14 residues. The ends lost 3 bases at V and 6 bases at J; junction bases unmatched: 7. CDR3 sequence reads: CASSPSRGGSEAFF. The CDR3 nucleotides are TGTGCCAGCTCACCTTCCAGGGGGGGATCTGAAGCTTTCTTT.

This clone was seen just once. This chain joins TRBV7-9 and TRBJ1-1, with TRBD1 identical over 9 bases. Germline V gene data show CDR1 as SEHNR and CDR2 as FQNEAQ (reference sequence). V lost 3 bases and J lost 3; bases outside the gene matches: 8. This CDR3 is built from 16 residues. CDR3 region: CASSLDPGQGYTEAFF. For the CDR3, the DNA is TGTGCCAGCAGCTTGGATCCGGGACAGGGATACACTGAAGCTTTCTTT.

The V gene is TRBV3-1 (or the pseudogene TRBV3-2), the J gene TRBJ2-6, with unresolved D. Germline CDR1 reads LGHDT; CDR2 reads YNNKEL (reference sequence). The length of the CDR3 is 20 residues. V was clipped by 1 base and J by 6 bases, with 25 bases between them. The CDR3 reads CASSQGIFKSSGFEANVLTF. The CDR3 coding sequence is TGTGCCAGCAGCCAAGGAATTTTCAAATCCTCAGGATTCGAGGCCAACGTCCTGACTTTC.

This chain uses TRBV5-1 with TRBJ1-3; D not certain. With 4 bases removed from V and 0 bases from J, the gap between germline ends came to 17 bases. CDR1 and CDR2 from the germline V gene are SGHRS and YFSETQ. The length of the CDR3 is 17 residues. The CDR3 coding sequence is TGCGCCAGCAGCCCCAACGCTAGAACGCTCTCTGGAAACACCATATATTTT. This gives the protein CASSPNARTLSGNTIYF.

This sequence joins TRBV5-6 and TRBJ2-7; tentative D call: TRBD2 (6 bases). Germline assignment: CDR1 SGHDT and CDR2 YYEEEE. The V and J ends lost 4 bases and 5 bases respectively, with 16 bases between them. There are 14 residues in the CDR3. The CDR3 reads CASSTAGSGNEQYF. As DNA, the CDR3 is TGTGCCAGCAGCACAGCGGGTTCGGGAAACGAGCAGTACTTC.

CDR3 DNA sequence: TGTGCCAGCAGCTTATGGGGAGGCGGTAAAACTGAAGCTTTCTTT. Translating gives CASSLWGGGKTEAFF. J is TRBJ1-1 and V is TRBV7-9, with D unclear. The CDR3 runs 15 residues. Germline V gene data show CDR1 as SEHNR and CDR2 as FQNEAQ (reference sequence). V dropped 2 bases and J dropped 5 bases, with 15 bases sitting between them.

This chain joins TRBV10-2 and TRBJ2-2; D is tentatively TRBD1 or TRBD2 (5 bases each). Germline-derived CDR1 and CDR2 are WSHSY and SAAADI. The V end lost 8 bases, the J end lost 8 bases, and 21 bases lay between the germline ends. This CDR3 has 15 amino acids. For the CDR3, the DNA is TGCGCCAGCTCCGGGGTAGGGGCCTCCTCGGGGGAGCTGTTTTTT. It is translated as CASSGVGASSGELFF.

The rearrangement uses TRBV5-5 and TRBJ2-1; 11 bases map to TRBD2. This CDR3 has 15 residues. Germline trimming cut 7 bases from V and 6 bases from J; bases unmatched to any gene: 9. Germline CDR1 reads SGHKS; CDR2 reads YYEKEE (reference sequence). The CDR3 bases are TGTGCCAGCTGGGGACTAGCGGCATCGCTCAATGAGCAGTTCTTC. It yields the protein CASWGLAASLNEQFF.

The V gene is TRBV7-2, the J gene TRBJ2-6; no clear D. Germline V lookup: CDR1 SGHTA, CDR2 FQGNSA. Trimming left V 2 bases short and J 0 bases short, with 11 bases between. There are 17 residues in the CDR3. The CDR3 reads CASSLFVSSSGANVLTF. The DNA for the CDR3 is TGTGCCAGCAGCTTATTTGTTTCCTCCTCTGGGGCCAACGTCCTGACTTTC.

The rearrangement joins TRBV2 to TRBJ2-3; no definite D call. There are 13 residues in the CDR3. Trimming shortened V by 2 bases and J by 3 bases, and 6 bases separated the two germline ends. Germline lookup yields CDR1 SNHLY and CDR2 FYNNEI. The CDR3 region has the DNA TGTGCCAGCAGTGAATTGGGAACAGATACGCAGTATTTT. Translation gives CASSELGTDTQYF.

V is TRBV10-3 and J is TRBJ2-2; 12 nucleotides agree with TRBD2. J gave up 4 bases and V 9 bases, and 6 bases lay outside the gene matches. The CDR3 runs 15 residues. Germline-derived CDR1 and CDR2 are ENHRY and SYGVKD. The CDR3 sequence: CAIATSGSSTGELFF. As DNA, the CDR3 is TGTGCCATTGCGACTAGCGGGAGTTCCACCGGGGAGCTGTTTTTT.

This chain links TRBV19 with TRBJ2-7; D not resolved. V was pared by 1 base and J by 3 bases, with 13 bases between. From germline, CDR1 is LNHDA and CDR2 SQIVND (reference sequence). The CDR3 is 15 residues long. In DNA, the CDR3 is TGTGCCAGTAGTATAGGCCGGTCTCCAGGCTACGAGCAGTACTTC. It encodes CASSIGRSPGYEQYF.

This clone came up once. The chain combines TRBV7-7 with TRBJ2-1; 10 nucleotides agree with TRBD1. J was trimmed by 8 bases and V by 5 bases; bases with no gene match: 6. The CDR3 has 14 residues. Germline CDR1 reads SSHAT; CDR2 reads FNYEAQ (reference sequence). The CDR3 DNA is TGTGCCAGCAGCCCGGGACAGGGGAGCCATGAGCAGTTCTTC. Its protein is CASSPGQGSHEQFF.

The chain couples TRBV3-1 (or the pseudogene TRBV3-2) to TRBJ1-2; no firm D call. V lost 0 bases and J 11 bases, leaving 10 bases between the germline ends. The germline CDR1 and CDR2 sequences are LGHDT and YNNKEL (reference sequence). This CDR3 comprises 12 residues. CDR3: CASSQEGNRYTF. CDR3 nucleotides: TGTGCCAGCAGCCAAGAAGGCAACAGATACACCTTC.

The chain is built from TRBV6-2 or TRBV6-3 and TRBJ2-1, with D tentatively TRBD2 (6 bases). The V gene lost 6 bases and the J gene lost 5 bases, with 14 bases spanning the gap. The CDR3 has 14 residues. Per the germline V gene, CDR1 is MNHEY and CDR2 is SVGEGT. CDR3 protein: CASSRDWGDNEQFF. The CDR3 nucleotides read TGTGCCAGCAGCCGGGACTGGGGTGACAATGAGCAGTTCTTC.

The chain couples TRBV7-2 to TRBJ1-4; unclear D gene. Germline V gives CDR1 SGHTA, CDR2 FQGNSA. Trimming took 1 base from V and 5 from J, leaving 14 bases between them. The CDR3 runs to 16 residues. The CDR3 bases are TGTGCCAGCAGCTTAGGTTCGGGCGCCCCCAATGAAAAACTGTTTTTT. It specifies CASSLGSGAPNEKLFF.

The CDR3 loop is CATSDPGRSYEQYF. DNA of the CDR3: TGTGCCACCAGTGACCCGGGACGTTCCTACGAGCAGTACTTC. J is TRBJ2-7 and V is TRBV24-1; D possibly matches TRBD1 or TRBD2 (5 bases each). There are 14 residues in the CDR3. V lost 4 bases and J 1 base, leaving 10 bases between the germline ends. Germline V CDR1 and CDR2: KGHDR, SFDVKD.